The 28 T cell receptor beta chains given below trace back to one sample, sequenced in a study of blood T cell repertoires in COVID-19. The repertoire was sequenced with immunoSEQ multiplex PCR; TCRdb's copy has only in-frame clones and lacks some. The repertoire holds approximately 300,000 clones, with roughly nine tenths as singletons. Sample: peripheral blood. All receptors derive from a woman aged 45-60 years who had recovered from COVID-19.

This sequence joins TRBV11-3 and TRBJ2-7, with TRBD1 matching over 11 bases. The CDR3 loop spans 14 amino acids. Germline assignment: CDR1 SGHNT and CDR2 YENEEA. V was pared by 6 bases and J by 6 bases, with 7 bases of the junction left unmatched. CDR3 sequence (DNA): TGTGCCAGCAGTACTGGACAGGGGGCTAGCGAGCAGTACTTC. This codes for CASSTGQGASEQYF. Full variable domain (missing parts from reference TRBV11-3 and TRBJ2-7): EAGVVQSPRYKIIEKKQPVAFWCNPISGHNTLYWYLQNLGQGPELLIRYENEEAVDDSQLPKDRFSAERLKGVDSTLKIQPAELGDSAVYLCASSTGQGASEQYFGPGTRLTVT.

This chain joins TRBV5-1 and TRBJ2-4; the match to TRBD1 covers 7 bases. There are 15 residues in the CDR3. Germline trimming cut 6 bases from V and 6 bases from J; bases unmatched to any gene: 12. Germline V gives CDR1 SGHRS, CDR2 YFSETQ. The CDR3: CASTTGAVQPNIQYF. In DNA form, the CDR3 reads TGCGCCAGCACTACAGGGGCCGTTCAACCAAACATTCAGTACTTC.

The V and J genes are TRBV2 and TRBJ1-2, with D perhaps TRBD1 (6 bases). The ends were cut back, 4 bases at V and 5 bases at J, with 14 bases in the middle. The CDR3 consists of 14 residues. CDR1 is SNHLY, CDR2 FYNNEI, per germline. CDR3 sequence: CASSASTGLYGYTF. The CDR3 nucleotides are TGTGCCAGCAGTGCCAGTACAGGGTTATATGGCTACACCTTC.

CDR3 protein: CASTTNRAGNQPQHF. In DNA, the CDR3 is TGTGCCAGCACGACGAACAGGGCGGGCAATCAGCCCCAGCATTTT. The chain couples TRBV28 to TRBJ1-5; the D gene is possibly TRBD1 (6 bases). The germline gives CDR1 MDHEN, CDR2 SYDVKM. The CDR3 consists of 15 residues. Trimming shortened V by 7 bases and J by 2 bases, and 15 bases separated the two germline ends.

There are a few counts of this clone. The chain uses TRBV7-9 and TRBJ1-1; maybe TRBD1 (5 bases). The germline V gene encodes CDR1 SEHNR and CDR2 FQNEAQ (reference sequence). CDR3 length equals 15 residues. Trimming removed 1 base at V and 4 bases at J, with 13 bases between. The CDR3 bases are TGTGCCAGCAGCTTAGATAGGGGCATGGCCACTGAAGCTTTCTTT. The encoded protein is CASSLDRGMATEAFF. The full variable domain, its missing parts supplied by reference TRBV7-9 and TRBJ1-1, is DTGVSQNPRHKITKRGQNVTFRCDPISEHNRLYWYRQTLGQGPEFLTYFQNEAQLEKSRLLSDRFSAERPKGSFSTLEIQRTEQGDSAMYLCASSLDRGMATEAFFGQGTRLTVV.

The CDR3, as DNA: TGTGCCAGCAGCTTAGATCTCGGACAAGACTCAACTAATGAAAAACTGTTTTTT. Translating gives CASSLDLGQDSTNEKLFF. The rearrangement joins TRBV11-2 to TRBJ1-4; D possibly corresponds to TRBD1 (5 bases). Germline V lookup: CDR1 SGHAT, CDR2 FQNNGV. V was trimmed by 0 bases and J by 0 bases, leaving 14 bases between them. The CDR3 consists of 18 residues.

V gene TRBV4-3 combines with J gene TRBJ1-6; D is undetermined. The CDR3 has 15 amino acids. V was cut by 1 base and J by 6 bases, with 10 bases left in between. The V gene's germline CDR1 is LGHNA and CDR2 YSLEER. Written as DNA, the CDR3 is TGCGCCAGCAGCCAAGGGCCAGGCCCTAATTCACCCCTCCACTTT. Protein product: CASSQGPGPNSPLHF.

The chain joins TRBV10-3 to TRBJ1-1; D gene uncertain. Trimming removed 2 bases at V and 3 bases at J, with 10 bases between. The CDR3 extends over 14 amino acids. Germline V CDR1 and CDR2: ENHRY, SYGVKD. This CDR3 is CAISETVGHTEAFF. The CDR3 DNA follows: TGTGCCATCAGTGAGACAGTAGGCCACACTGAAGCTTTCTTT.

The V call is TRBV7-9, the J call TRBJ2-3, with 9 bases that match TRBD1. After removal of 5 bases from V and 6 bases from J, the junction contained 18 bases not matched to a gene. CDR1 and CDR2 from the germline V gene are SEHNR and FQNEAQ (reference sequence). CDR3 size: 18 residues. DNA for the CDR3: TGTGCCAGCAGCCTTCTTAGGTATGAGGACAGGGGACTTGATACGCAGTATTTT. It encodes CASSLLRYEDRGLDTQYF.

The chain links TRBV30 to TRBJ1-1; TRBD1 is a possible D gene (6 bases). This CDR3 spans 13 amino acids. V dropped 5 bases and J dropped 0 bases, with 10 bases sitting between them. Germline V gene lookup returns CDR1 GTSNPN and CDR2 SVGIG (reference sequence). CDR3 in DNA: TGTGCCTGGGACAGGAACATGAACACTGAAGCTTTCTTT. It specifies CAWDRNMNTEAFF.

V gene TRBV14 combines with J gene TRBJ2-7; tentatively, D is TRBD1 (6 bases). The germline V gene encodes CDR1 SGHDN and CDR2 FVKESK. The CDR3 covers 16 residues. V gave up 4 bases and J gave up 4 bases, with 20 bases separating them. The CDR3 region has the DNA TGTGCCAGCAGCCCCCCAGGGGTAGTACCTTCTTACGAGCAGTACTTC. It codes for CASSPPGVVPSYEQYF.

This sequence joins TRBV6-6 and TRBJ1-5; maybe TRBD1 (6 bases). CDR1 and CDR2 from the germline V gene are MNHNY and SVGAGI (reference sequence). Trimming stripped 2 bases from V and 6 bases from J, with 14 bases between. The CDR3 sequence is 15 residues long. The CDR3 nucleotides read TGTGCCAGCAGTTACCCCGGGGAGGGGGGTCAGCCCCAGCATTTT. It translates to CASSYPGEGGQPQHF.

The CDR3: CASSLTGLNTEAFF. The CDR3 bases are TGCGCCAGCAGCCTGACAGGATTGAACACTGAAGCTTTCTTT. This chain uses TRBV5-1 with TRBJ1-1; a weak D match, TRBD1 (6 bases). The V end lost 4 bases, the J end lost 0 bases, and 10 bases lay between the germline ends. This CDR3 spans 14 amino acids. The germline gives CDR1 SGHRS, CDR2 YFSETQ.

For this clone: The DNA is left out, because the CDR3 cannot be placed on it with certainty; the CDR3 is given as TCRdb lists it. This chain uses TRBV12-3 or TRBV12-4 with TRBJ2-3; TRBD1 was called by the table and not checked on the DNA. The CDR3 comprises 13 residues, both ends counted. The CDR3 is CASSFGAGTGYYF.

The CDR3, as DNA: TGTGCCAGTAGTATAGATCGGACAGGTAGGAACACTGAAGCTTTCTTT. The encoded protein is CASSIDRTGRNTEAFF. This chain links TRBV19 with TRBJ1-1, with TRBD1 matching over 7 bases. The CDR3 loop spans 16 amino acids. V lost 0 bases, J lost 1 base, and 5 bases stayed unmatched. CDR1 is LNHDA and CDR2 is SQIVND in the germline V gene (reference sequence). The full variable domain, rest sourced from reference TRBV19 and TRBJ1-1, is DGGITQSPKYLFRKEGQNVTLSCEQNLNHDAMYWYRQDPGQGLRLIYYSQIVNDFQKGDIAEGYSVSREKKESFPLTVTSAQKNPTAFYLCASSIDRTGRNTEAFFGQGTRLTVV.

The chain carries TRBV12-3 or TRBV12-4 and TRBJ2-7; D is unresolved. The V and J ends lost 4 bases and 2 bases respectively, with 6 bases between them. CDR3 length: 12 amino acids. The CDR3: CASSSPAYEQYF. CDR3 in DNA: TGTGCCAGCAGTTCTCCGGCCTACGAGCAGTACTTC.

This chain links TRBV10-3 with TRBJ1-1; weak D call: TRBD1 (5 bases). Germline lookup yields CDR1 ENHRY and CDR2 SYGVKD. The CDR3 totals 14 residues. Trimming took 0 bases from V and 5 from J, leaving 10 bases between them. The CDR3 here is CAISESKGRTEAFF. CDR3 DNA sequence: TGTGCCATCAGTGAGTCGAAGGGGCGGACTGAAGCTTTCTTT.

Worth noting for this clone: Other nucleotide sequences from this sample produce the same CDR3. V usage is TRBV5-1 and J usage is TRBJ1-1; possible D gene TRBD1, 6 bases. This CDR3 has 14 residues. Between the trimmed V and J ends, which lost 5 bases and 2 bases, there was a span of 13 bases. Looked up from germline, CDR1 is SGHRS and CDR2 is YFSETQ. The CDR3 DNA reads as TGCGCCAGCAGTTTACAGGGTGGAAACACTGAAGCTTTCTTT. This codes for CASSLQGGNTEAFF.

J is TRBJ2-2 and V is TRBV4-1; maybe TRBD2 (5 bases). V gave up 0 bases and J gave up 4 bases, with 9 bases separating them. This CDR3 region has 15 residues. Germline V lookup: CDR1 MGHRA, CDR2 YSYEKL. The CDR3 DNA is TGCGCCAGCAGCCAAGATCTAGCTCGCACCGGGGAGCTGTTTTTT. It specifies CASSQDLARTGELFF.

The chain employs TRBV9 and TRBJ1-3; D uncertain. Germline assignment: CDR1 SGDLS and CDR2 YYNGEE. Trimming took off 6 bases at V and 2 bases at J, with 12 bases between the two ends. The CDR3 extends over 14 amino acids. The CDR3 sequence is CASTAGFTGNTIYF. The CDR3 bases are TGTGCCAGCACGGCGGGATTCACTGGAAACACCATATATTTT. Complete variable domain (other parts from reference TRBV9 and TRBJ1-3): DSGVTQTPKHLITATGQRVTLRCSPRSGDLSVYWYQQSLDQGLQFLIQYYNGEERAKGNILERFSAQQFPDLHSELNLSSLELGDSALYFCASTAGFTGNTIYFGEGSWLTVV.

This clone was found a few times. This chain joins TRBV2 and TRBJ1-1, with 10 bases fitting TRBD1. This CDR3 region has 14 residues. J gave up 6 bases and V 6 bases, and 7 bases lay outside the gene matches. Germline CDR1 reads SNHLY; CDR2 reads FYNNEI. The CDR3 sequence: CASRAGQGVSEAFF. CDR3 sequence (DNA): TGTGCCAGCAGGGCAGGACAGGGGGTCTCTGAAGCTTTCTTT.

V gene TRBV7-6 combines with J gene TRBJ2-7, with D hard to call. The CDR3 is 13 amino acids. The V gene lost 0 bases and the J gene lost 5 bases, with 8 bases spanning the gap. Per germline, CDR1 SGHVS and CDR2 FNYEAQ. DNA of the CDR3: TGTGCCAGCAGCTTAGCGGTCACTAACGAGCAGTACTTC. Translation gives CASSLAVTNEQYF.

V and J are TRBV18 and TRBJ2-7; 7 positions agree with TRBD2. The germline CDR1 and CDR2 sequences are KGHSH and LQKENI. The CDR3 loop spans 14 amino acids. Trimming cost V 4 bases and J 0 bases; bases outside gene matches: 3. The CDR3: CASSLGGSSYEQYF. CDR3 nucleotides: TGTGCCAGCTCACTAGGCGGGAGCTCCTACGAGCAGTACTTC.

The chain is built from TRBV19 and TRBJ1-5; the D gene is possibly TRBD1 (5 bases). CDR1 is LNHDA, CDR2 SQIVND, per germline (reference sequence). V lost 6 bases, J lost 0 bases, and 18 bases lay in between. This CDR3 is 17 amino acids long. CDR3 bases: TGTGCCAGTAGAGACAGTTCTAGGGGATATAGCAATCAGCCCCAGCATTTT. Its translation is CASRDSSRGYSNQPQHF. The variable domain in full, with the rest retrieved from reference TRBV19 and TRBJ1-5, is DGGITQSPKYLFRKEGQNVTLSCEQNLNHDAMYWYRQDPGQGLRLIYYSQIVNDFQKGDIAEGYSVSREKKESFPLTVTSAQKNPTAFYLCASRDSSRGYSNQPQHFGDGTRLSIL.

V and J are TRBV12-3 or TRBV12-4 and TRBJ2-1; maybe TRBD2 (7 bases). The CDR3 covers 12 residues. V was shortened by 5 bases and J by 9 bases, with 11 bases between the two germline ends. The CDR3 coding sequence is TGTGCCAGCAGTCCAGGGGAGGGTGAGCAGTTCTTC. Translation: CASSPGEGEQFF.

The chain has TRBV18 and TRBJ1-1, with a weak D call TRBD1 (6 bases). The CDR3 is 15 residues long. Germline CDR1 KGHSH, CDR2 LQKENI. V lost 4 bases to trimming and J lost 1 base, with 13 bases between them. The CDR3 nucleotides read TGTGCCAGCTCACTATCGGACAGCGGGAACACTGAAGCTTTCTTT. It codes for CASSLSDSGNTEAFF. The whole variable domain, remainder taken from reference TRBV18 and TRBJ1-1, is NAGVMQNPRHLVRRRGQEARLRCSPMKGHSHVYWYRQLPEEGLKFMVYLQKENIIDESGMPKERFSAEFPKEGPSILRIQQVVRGDSAAYFCASSLSDSGNTEAFFGQGTRLTVV.

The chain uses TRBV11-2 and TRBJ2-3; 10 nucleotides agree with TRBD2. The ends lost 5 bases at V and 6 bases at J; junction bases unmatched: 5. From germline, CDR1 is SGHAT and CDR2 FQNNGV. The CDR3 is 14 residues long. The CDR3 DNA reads TGTGCCAGCAGCCCCGGGACTAGCGCCGATACGCAGTATTTT. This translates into CASSPGTSADTQYF. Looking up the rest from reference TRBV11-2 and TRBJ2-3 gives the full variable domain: EAGVAQSPRYKIIEKRQSVAFWCNPISGHATLYWYQQILGQGPKLLIQFQNNGVVDDSQLPKDRFSAERLKGVDSTLKIQPAKLEDSAVYLCASSPGTSADTQYFGPGTRLTVL.

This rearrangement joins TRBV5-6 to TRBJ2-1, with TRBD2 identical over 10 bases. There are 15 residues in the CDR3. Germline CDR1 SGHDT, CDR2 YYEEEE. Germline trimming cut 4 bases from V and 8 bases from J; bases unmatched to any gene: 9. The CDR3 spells CASSESGRARDEQFF. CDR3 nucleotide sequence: TGTGCCAGCAGCGAAAGCGGGAGGGCTAGGGATGAGCAGTTCTTC. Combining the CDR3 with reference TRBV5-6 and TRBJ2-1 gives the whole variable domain DAGVTQSPTHLIKTRGQQVTLRCSPKSGHDTVSWYQQALGQGPQFIFQYYEEEERQRGNFPDRFSGHQFPNYSSELNVNALLLGDSALYLCASSESGRARDEQFFGPGTRLTVL.